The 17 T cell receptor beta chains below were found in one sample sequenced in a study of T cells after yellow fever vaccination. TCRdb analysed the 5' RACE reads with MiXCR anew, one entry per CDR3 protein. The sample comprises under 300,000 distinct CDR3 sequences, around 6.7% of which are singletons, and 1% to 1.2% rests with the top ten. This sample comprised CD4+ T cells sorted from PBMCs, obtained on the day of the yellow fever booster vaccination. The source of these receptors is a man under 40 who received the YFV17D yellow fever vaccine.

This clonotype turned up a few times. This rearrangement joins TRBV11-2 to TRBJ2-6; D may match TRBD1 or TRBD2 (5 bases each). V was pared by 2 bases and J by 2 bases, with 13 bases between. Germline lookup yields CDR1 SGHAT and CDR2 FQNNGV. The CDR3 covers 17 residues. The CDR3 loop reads CASSLKGGGAGANVLTF. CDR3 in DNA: TGTGCCAGCAGCTTAAAAGGTGGGGGTGCTGGGGCCAACGTCCTGACTTTC.

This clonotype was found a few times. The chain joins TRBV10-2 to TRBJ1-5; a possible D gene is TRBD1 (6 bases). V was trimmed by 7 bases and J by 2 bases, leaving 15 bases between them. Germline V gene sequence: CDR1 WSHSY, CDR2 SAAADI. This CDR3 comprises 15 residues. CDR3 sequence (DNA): TGCGCCAGCATGACGGCCAGGGGAGGCAATCAGCCCCAGCATTTT. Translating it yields CASMTARGGNQPQHF.

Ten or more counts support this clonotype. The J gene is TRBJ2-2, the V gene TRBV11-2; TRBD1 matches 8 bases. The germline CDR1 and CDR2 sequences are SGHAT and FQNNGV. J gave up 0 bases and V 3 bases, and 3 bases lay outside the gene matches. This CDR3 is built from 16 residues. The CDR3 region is CASSFQGAANTGELFF. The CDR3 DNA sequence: TGTGCCAGCAGCTTCCAGGGGGCTGCGAACACCGGGGAGCTGTTTTTT.

The DNA of the CDR3 is TGCGCCAGCAGCTTGGACGGACAGGGCTTGTCCTACGAGCAGTACTTC. Amino acid sequence: CASSLDGQGLSYEQYF. The chain combines TRBV5-1 with TRBJ2-7, with TRBD1 matching 8 bases. V trimming: 0 bases; J trimming: 1 base; junction bases outside the gene matches: 6. The CDR3 consists of 16 residues. CDR1 is SGHRS and CDR2 is YFSETQ in the germline V gene. Looking up the rest from reference TRBV5-1 and TRBJ2-7 gives the full variable domain: KAGVTQTPRYLIKTRGQQVTLSCSPISGHRSVSWYQQTPGQGLQFLFEYFSETQRNKGNFPGRFSGRQFSNSRSEMNVSTLELGDSALYLCASSLDGQGLSYEQYFGPGTRLTVT.

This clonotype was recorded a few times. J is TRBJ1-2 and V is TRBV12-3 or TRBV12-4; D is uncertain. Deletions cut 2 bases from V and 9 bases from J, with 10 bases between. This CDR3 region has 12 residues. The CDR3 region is CASSLNGGSYTF. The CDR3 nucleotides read TGTGCCAGCAGTTTAAATGGCGGGAGCTACACCTTC.

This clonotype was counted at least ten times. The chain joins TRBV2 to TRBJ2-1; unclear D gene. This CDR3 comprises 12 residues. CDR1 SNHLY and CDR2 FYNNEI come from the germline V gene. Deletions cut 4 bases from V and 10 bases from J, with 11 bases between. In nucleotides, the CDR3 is TGTGCCAGCAGTGCTCGCCTCGGAGAGCAGTTCTTC. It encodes CASSARLGEQFF.

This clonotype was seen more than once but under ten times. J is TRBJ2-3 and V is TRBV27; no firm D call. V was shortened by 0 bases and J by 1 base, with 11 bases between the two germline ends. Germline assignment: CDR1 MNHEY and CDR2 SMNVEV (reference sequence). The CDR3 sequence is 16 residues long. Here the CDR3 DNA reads TGTGCCAGCAGTTTATCGCAGGCCCGGGGCACAGATACGCAGTATTTT. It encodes CASSLSQARGTDTQYF.

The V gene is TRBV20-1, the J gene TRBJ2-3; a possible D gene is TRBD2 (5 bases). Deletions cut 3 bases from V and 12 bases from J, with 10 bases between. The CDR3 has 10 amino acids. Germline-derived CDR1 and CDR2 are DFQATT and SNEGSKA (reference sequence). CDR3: CSASWELQYF. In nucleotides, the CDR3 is TGCAGTGCTAGTTGGGAGTTACAGTATTTT.

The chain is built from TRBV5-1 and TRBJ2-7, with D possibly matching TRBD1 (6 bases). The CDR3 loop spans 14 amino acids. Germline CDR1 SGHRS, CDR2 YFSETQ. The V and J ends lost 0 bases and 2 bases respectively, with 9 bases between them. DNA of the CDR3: TGCGCCAGCAGCTTGGATTGGGGGCCCTACGAGCAGTACTTC. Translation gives CASSLDWGPYEQYF.

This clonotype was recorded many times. DNA of the CDR3: TGCAGTGGCAGAAGCACTAGCGGGAATAATGAGCAGTTCTTC. This encodes CSGRSTSGNNEQFF. The rearrangement uses TRBV20-1 and TRBJ2-1, with 10 bases lining up with TRBD2. The germline V gene encodes CDR1 DFQATT and CDR2 SNEGSKA (reference sequence). V gave up 7 bases and J gave up 7 bases; unmatched junction bases: 10. This CDR3 has 14 amino acids.

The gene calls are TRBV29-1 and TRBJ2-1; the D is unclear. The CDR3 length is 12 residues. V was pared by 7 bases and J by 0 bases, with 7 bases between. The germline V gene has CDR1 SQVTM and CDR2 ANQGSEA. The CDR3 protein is CSGAVSYNEQFF. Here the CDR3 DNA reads TGCAGCGGGGCGGTCTCCTACAATGAGCAGTTCTTC.

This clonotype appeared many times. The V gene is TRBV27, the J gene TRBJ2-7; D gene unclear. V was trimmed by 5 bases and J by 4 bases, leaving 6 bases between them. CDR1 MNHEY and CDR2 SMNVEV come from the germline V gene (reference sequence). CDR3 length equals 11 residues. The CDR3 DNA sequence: TGTGCCAGCAGTATGGGGTACGAGCAGTACTTC. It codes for CASSMGYEQYF.

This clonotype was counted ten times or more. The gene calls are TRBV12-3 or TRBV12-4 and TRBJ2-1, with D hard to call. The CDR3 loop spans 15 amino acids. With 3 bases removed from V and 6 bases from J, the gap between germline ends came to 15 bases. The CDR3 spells CASSFDRYPRNEQFF. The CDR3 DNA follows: TGTGCCAGCAGTTTCGATAGGTACCCACGCAATGAGCAGTTCTTC.

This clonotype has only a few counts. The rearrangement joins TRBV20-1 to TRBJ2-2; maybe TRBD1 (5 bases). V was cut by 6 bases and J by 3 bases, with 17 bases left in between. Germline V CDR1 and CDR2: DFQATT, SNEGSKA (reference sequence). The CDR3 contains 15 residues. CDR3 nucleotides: TGCAGTGCCCGCGTGGCAGGGCTATACACCGGGGAGCTGTTTTTT. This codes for CSARVAGLYTGELFF.

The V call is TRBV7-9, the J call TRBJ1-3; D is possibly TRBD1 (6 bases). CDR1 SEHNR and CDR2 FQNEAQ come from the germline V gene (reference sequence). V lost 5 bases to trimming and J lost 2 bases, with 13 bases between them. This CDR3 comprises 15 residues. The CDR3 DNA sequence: TGTGCCAGCAGCCCTTCAGGGGCGCCTGGAAACACCATATATTTT. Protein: CASSPSGAPGNTIYF.

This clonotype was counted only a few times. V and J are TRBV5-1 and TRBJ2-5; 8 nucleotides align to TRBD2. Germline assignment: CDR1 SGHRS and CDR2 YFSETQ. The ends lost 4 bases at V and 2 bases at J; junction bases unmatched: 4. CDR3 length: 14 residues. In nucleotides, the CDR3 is TGCGCCAGCAGCCGCGGGGGGACACAAGAGACCCAGTACTTC. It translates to CASSRGGTQETQYF.

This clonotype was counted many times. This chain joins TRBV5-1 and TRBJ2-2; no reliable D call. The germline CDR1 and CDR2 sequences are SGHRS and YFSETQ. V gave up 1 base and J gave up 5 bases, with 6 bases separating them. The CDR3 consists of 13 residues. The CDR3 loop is CASSLQDTGELFF. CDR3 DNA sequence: TGCGCCAGCAGCTTGCAAGATACCGGGGAGCTGTTTTTT.